The clone carrying this T cell receptor beta chain was seen ten or more times. This sample was taken from a study of T cell repertoires in cytomegalovirus infection. The germline gives CDR1 SEHNR, CDR2 FQNEAQ (reference sequence). Trimming removed 9 bases at V and 1 base at J, with 18 bases between. The CDR3 runs to 15 residues. TCRdb ran MiXCR on the reads and lists one entry per CDR3 protein. This table has 310,000 or so distinct CDR3 sequences, roughly a tenth appearing once. The TCR was taken from a human donor in good health (CMV status not recorded). Some clones in this sample may be carry-over from other donors' samples. The V gene is TRBV7-9, the J gene TRBJ1-2; tentatively, D is TRBD1 (5 bases). The source material was PBMCs. CDR3 residues: CASDYQGGLNYGYTF. CDR3 in DNA: TGTGCCAGTGATTATCAGGGAGGACTTAACTATGGCTACACCTTC.